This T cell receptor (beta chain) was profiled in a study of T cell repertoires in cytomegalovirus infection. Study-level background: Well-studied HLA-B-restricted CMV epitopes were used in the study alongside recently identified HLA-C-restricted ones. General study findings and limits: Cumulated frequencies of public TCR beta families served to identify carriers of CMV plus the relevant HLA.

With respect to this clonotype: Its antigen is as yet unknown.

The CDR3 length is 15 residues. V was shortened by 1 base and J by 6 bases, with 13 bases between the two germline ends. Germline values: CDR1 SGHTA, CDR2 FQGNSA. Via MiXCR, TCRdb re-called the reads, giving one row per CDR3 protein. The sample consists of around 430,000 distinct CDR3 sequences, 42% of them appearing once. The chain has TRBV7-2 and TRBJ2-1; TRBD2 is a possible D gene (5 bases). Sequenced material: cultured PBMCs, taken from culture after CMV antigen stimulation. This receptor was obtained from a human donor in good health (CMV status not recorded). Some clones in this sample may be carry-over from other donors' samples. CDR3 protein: CASSLVYGVRNEQFF. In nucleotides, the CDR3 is TGTGCCAGCAGCTTAGTCTACGGGGTCCGCAATGAGCAGTTCTTC.